Listed below are T cell receptor beta chains from one sample, sequenced in a study of OX40 agonist ivuxolimab in advanced cancers. Assay: immunoSEQ multiplex PCR; the TCRdb copy retains only in-frame clones and omits some. Of some 97,000 clones detected, 75% to 95% appear once; the ten largest clones hold around 0.58%. Specimen: CD4+ or CD8+ T cells sorted from blood, collected in a trial of the OX40 agonist ivuxolimab. These receptors originate from an adult with an advanced solid tumor such as melanoma, head and neck, liver or kidney cancer. The CDR3 runs from the conserved cysteine through the conserved F or W. The order of the fields is V gene, clone size, J gene, CDR3 protein. Rows may omit the clone size; those that give it use once, few, many or a size class.

>TRBV5-5|.|TRBJ1-5
CASSWVDSNQPQHF
>TRBV5-1|.|TRBJ2-2
CASSLEGTNTGELFF
>TRBV5-1|.|TRBJ2-7
CASSPGTAYGQYF
>TRBV11-3|.|TRBJ2-2
CASSLGGGRTANTGELFF
>TRBV4-2|.|TRBJ2-3
CASSQVLRDSLADTQYF
>TRBV18|.|TRBJ1-4
CASSRSQGAGNEKLFF
>TRBV19|.|TRBJ1-2
CASSIGQFHGYTF
>TRBV4-2|.|TRBJ1-5
CASSQGEMGQPQHF
>TRBV27|once|TRBJ1-2
CASSARTGYGYTF
>TRBV28|.|TRBJ1-2
CASSLEVGLRRNGYTF
>TRBV5-1|.|TRBJ2-7
CASSSRGNEQYF
>TRBV18|.|TRBJ1-6
CASSPDRGGSPLHF
>TRBV19|.|TRBJ1-5
CASSTRATTVYSNQPQHF
>TRBV7-2|.|TRBJ2-7
CASSLGLASEQYF
>TRBV28|.|TRBJ2-2
CASSSPGLGFTGELFF
>TRBV10-3|few|TRBJ2-1
CAISEPRGLAGALQFF
>TRBV19|.|TRBJ2-5
CASSTGETQYF
>TRBV28|.|TRBJ1-2
CASKHLYGYTF
>TRBV25-1|few|TRBJ1-2
CASSETNSFYGYTF
>TRBV2|.|TRBJ2-5
CASRVGETQYF
>TRBV7-9|.|TRBJ1-3
CASSRTHSGNTIYF
>TRBV5-4|.|TRBJ1-5
CASSEGQGRNQPQHF
>TRBV11-2|.|TRBJ2-1
CASSLAGGSSYNEQFF
>TRBV12-5|once|TRBJ2-5
CASGTYTGVETQYF
>TRBV6-5|.|TRBJ2-3
CASSYSTGMSTDTQYF